This T cell receptor beta chain was found in a study of blood T cells in healthy people across ages. The CDR3 is made up of 14 amino acids. V was clipped by 5 bases and J by 6 bases, with 16 bases between them. CDR1 and CDR2 (germline): DFQATT, SNEGSKA (reference sequence). Using a J-beta primer mix together with a sample-barcoded 5' primer, a second PCR was run for about 6 to 11 cycles. TCRdb used MiXCR to reprocess the 5' RACE reads, holding one entry per CDR3 protein. There are fewer than 2,000,000 distinct CDR3 sequences in the sample; 35% to 50% occur only once, and more than 20% lies in the top ten.

The chain links TRBV20-1 to TRBJ1-4, with D tentatively TRBD1 (6 bases). Sequenced sample: blood. This receptor was identified in a human donor in good health. CDR3 region: CSAQGQRGDEKLFF. Written as DNA, the CDR3 is TGCAGTGCTCAAGGACAGCGGGGGGATGAAAAACTGTTTTTT.